This TCR beta chain appears in the sequencing data of a study of siplizumab effects on memory and regulatory T cells. On this clone: Its antigen is still unknown.

Clones were sequenced by immunoSEQ multiplex PCR, and TCRdb holds only the in-frame ones, with some missing. Here the sample spans some 100,000 clones, 94% being singletons. Study observations and caveats: Memory T cells appeared less diverse than naive cells, which seemed to contribute substantially to alloresponse.

Sequencing used Tregs sorted from blood. This TCR derives from a human donor in good health.

This CDR3 reads CASSWVGQGDETQYF. Here the CDR3 DNA reads TGTGCCAGCAGCTGGGTTGGACAGGGCGATGAGACCCAGTACTTC. The genes are TRBV5-4 and TRBJ2-5; the match to TRBD1 covers 8 bases. Germline CDR1 and CDR2: SGHNT and YYREEE (reference sequence). Trimming at V came to 3 bases and at J to 5 bases, leaving 9 bases not matched to a gene. The CDR3 totals 15 residues.